This note documents a single T cell receptor beta chain sequence. The data derive from a study of T cell responses to AZD1222 COVID-19 vaccine. Profiled with immunoSEQ multiplex PCR; TCRdb holds only in-frame clones, not every one. The table records roughly 180,000 clones, around 90% of them present only once. The CDR3 length is 15 residues. Germline loops: CDR1 LNHDA, CDR2 SQIVND (reference sequence). The ends were cut back, 6 bases at V and 6 bases at J, with 20 bases in the middle. This chain uses TRBV19 with TRBJ1-1; D not certain. The source was peripheral blood, collected 28 days after the second AZD1222 dose. The clonotype originates from an adult who received the AZD1222 COVID-19 vaccine. As DNA, the CDR3 is TGTGCCAGTAGCCCCCCTTTACCGGGGTCCGCTGAAGCTTTCTTT. Its translation is CASSPPLPGSAEAFF.